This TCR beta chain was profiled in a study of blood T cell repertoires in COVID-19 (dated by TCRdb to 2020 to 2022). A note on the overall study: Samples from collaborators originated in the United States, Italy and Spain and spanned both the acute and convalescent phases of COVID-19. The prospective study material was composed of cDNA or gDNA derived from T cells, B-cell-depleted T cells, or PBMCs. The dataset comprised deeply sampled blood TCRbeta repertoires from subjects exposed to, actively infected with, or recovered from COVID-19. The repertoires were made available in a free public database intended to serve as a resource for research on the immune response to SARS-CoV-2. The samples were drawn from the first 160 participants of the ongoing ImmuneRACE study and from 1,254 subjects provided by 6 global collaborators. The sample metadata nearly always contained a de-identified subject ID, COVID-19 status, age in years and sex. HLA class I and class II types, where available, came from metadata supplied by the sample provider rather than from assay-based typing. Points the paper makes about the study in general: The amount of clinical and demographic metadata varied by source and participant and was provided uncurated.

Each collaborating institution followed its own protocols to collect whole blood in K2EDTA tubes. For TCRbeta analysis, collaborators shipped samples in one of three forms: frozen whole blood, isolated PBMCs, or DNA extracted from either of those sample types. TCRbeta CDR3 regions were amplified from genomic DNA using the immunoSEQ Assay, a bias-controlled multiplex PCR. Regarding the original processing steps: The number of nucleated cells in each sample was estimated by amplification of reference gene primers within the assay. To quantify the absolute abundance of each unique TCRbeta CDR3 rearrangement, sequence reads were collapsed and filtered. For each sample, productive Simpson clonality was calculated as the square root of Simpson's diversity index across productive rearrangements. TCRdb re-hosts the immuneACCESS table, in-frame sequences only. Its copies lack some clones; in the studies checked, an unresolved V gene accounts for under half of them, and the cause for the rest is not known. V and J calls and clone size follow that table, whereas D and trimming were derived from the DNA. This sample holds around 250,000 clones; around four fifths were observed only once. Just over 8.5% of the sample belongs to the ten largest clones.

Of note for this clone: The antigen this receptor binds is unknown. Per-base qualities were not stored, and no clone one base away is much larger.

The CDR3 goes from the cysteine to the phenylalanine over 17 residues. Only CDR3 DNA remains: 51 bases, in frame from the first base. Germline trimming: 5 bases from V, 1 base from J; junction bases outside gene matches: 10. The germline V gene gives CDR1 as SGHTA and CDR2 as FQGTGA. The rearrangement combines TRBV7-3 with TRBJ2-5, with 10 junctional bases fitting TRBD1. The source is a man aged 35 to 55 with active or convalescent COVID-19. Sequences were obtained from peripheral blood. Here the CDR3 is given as CASSPARDRGLQETQYF. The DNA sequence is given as TGTGCCAGCAGCCCCGCGAGGGACAGGGGACTCCAAGAGACCCAGTACTTC.